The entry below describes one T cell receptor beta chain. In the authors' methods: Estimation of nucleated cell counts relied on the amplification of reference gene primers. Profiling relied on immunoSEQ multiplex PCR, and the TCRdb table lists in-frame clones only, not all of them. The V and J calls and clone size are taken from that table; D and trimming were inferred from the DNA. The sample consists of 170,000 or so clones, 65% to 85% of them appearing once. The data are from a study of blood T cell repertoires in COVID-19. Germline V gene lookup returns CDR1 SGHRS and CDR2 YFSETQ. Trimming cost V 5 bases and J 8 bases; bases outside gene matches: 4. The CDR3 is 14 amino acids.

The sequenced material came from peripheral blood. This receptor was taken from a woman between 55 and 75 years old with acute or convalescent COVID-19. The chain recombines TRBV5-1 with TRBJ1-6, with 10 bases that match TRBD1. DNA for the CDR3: TGCGCCAGCAGACTTGGGACAGGGGATTCACCCCTCCACTTT. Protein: CASRLGTGDSPLHF.